The present TCR beta chain was sequenced within a study of T cell repertoires in cytomegalovirus infection. Study summary: Through public TCR beta signatures, both CMV infection and matching HLA type were indicated.

Notes on the study in general: CMV carriers having the relevant HLA were flagged by cumulative public TCR beta family frequency.

The CDR3 length is 15 residues. V gave up 6 bases and J gave up 11 bases, with 25 bases separating them. From germline, CDR1 is MDHEN and CDR2 SYDVKM. There are many counts of this clonotype. Its antigen is currently unknown. TCRdb redid the calling of the reads with MiXCR, one entry per CDR3 protein. The sample holds some 600,000 distinct CDR3 sequences; about 24% are singletons and the top ten take 6.5% to 10%. Sequencing was done on a sample of CD8+ T cells from PBMCs. The chain combines TRBV28 with TRBJ1-2; D possibly corresponds to TRBD1 (5 bases). The receptor was derived from a human donor in good health (CMV status not recorded). Some clones in this sample may be carry-over from other donors' samples. As DNA, the CDR3 is TGTGCCAGCAGCCCTTTGAGAGGGACTGGGCTCGTGTACACCTTC. Residues: CASSPLRGTGLVYTF.